Following are 18 T cell receptor beta chains from one sample sequenced in a study of cytomegalovirus exposure and HLA in healthy donors. 13 Jbeta primers and 60 Vbeta primers were used for the PCR. Assay used: immunoSEQ multiplex PCR; TCRdb lists only in-frame clones, some missing. Here the sample spans over 110,000 clones, 60% to 85% being singletons. What was sequenced was PBMCs. These receptors were obtained from a male donor in good health and CMV-seropositive.

The sample holds a few counts of this clone. This chain uses TRBV9 with TRBJ2-3; TRBD2 agrees at 9 bases. Germline CDR1 SGDLS, CDR2 YYNGEE. J gave up 3 bases and V 0 bases, and 8 bases lay outside the gene matches. CDR3 length equals 17 residues. Here the CDR3 DNA reads TGTGCCAGCAGCGTAGGCTCGTCTAGCGGGGAAACAGATACGCAGTATTTT. Residues: CASSVGSSSGETDTQYF.

This clone was counted a few times. V gene TRBV11-1 combines with J gene TRBJ2-2; the D gene is possibly TRBD1 (5 bases). Trimming removed 3 bases from V and 7 bases from J, with 15 bases in between. Germline assignment: CDR1 SGHAT and CDR2 FQDESV (reference sequence). This CDR3 contains 15 residues. The CDR3 is CASSLRSRQGGELFF. The CDR3 DNA is TGTGCCAGCAGCTTGCGGTCGCGCCAGGGCGGGGAGCTGTTTTTT.

This clone was detected once. This chain links TRBV18 with TRBJ2-3, with a tentative D call TRBD1 (6 bases). Germline V CDR1 and CDR2: KGHSH, LQKENI. The CDR3 has 14 residues. Trimming stripped 1 base from V and 9 bases from J, with 14 bases between. CDR3 in amino acids: CASSPLRDITTQYF. The CDR3 nucleotides read TGTGCCAGCTCACCACTACGGGACATCACGACGCAGTATTTT.

This clone occurred once. The chain carries TRBV16 and TRBJ2-7; the match to TRBD2 covers 12 bases. Germline V lookup: CDR1 KGHSY, CDR2 FQNENV. The CDR3 covers 16 residues. The V gene end was trimmed by 2 bases and the J gene end by 3 bases; junction bases not matched to a gene: 5. The CDR3 coding sequence is TGTGCCAGCAGCCAAACTAGCGGGGGGCCGTTCTACGAGCAGTACTTC. Translated: CASSQTSGGPFYEQYF.

This chain joins TRBV5-1 and TRBJ2-7, with 8 bases aligning to TRBD1. CDR1 is SGHRS and CDR2 is YFSETQ in the germline V gene. The CDR3 is 13 amino acids. With 7 bases clipped from V and 4 bases from J, the junction kept 7 bases outside the gene matches. In DNA, the CDR3 is TGCGCCAGCCGCGGACAGGGAAAATACGAGCAGTACTTC. Amino acid sequence: CASRGQGKYEQYF.

This clone has more than one count but fewer than ten. The chain carries TRBV5-1 and TRBJ2-3, with D possibly being TRBD1 (5 bases). Deletions cut 4 bases from V and 1 base from J, with 13 bases between. This CDR3 spans 15 amino acids. Germline assignment: CDR1 SGHRS and CDR2 YFSETQ. CDR3 in DNA: TGCGCCAGCAGCCGGACGACAGACGGCACAGATACGCAGTATTTT. This translates into CASSRTTDGTDTQYF.

The chain is built from TRBV10-3 and TRBJ2-1; 7 bases are a match to TRBD2. J was trimmed by 9 bases and V by 4 bases; bases with no gene match: 6. The CDR3 has 13 residues. CDR1 is ENHRY and CDR2 is SYGVKD in the germline V gene. The CDR3 sequence is CAISGTSAGEQFF. CDR3 DNA: TGTGCCATCAGTGGCACTAGCGCTGGTGAGCAGTTCTTC.

For this clone: This specimen includes other DNA sequences encoding the same CDR3. This rearrangement joins TRBV7-2 to TRBJ1-2; TRBD1 agrees at 9 bases. The CDR3 length is 13 residues. Germline CDR1 and CDR2: SGHTA and FQGNSA. The V segment lost 4 bases and the J segment 7 bases; nucleotides outside the gene matches: 4. CDR3 in amino acids: CASSSGQGGGYTF. CDR3 sequence (DNA): TGTGCCAGCAGCTCGGGACAGGGCGGTGGCTACACCTTC.

V gene TRBV10-2 combines with J gene TRBJ1-1; D unclear. Trimming left V 2 bases short and J 8 bases short, with 15 bases between. Germline values: CDR1 WSHSY, CDR2 SAAADI. This CDR3 contains 14 residues. CDR3: CASSERGRALEAFF. For the CDR3, the DNA is TGCGCCAGCAGTGAGCGGGGTAGGGCGTTGGAAGCTTTCTTT.

The rearrangement links TRBV6-5 to TRBJ2-5, with TRBD1 identical over 10 bases. The CDR3 is 15 residues long. With V trimmed by 8 bases and J by 5 bases, 11 bases remained unmatched. Germline values: CDR1 MNHEY, CDR2 SVGAGI. The DNA of the CDR3 is TGTGCCAGCTTCTCCTGGACAGGGGGGTCGGAGACCCAGTACTTC. Translating gives CASFSWTGGSETQYF.

This clone appeared a single time. The chain has TRBV18 and TRBJ2-5, with 9 bases that match TRBD2. Germline V lookup: CDR1 KGHSH, CDR2 LQKENI. The CDR3 contains 15 residues. V shed 4 bases and J 2 bases; nucleotides not matched to a gene: 5. The CDR3 spells CASSLVAGAQETQYF. CDR3 in DNA: TGTGCCAGCTCACTGGTAGCGGGGGCTCAAGAGACCCAGTACTTC.

The chain links TRBV5-1 to TRBJ2-3, with D possibly being TRBD2 (6 bases). V was clipped by 4 bases and J by 1 base, with 25 bases between them. The V gene's germline CDR1 is SGHRS and CDR2 YFSETQ. CDR3 length: 19 residues. The CDR3 DNA is TGCGCCAGCAGCCAGAGAGGGAGGCAGGACCCTCTTGGCACAGATACGCAGTATTTT. Encoded protein: CASSQRGRQDPLGTDTQYF.

The CDR3 reads CASSPDRTGGHEQYF. For the CDR3, the DNA is TGTGCCAGCAGCCCCGATAGGACAGGGGGACACGAGCAGTACTTC. The chain joins TRBV7-9 to TRBJ2-7; 10 nucleotides agree with TRBD1. Germline loops: CDR1 SEHNR, CDR2 FQNEAQ (reference sequence). With 5 bases clipped from V and 5 bases from J, the junction kept 9 bases outside the gene matches. The CDR3 runs to 15 residues.

This clone has just one count. The chain recombines TRBV5-1 with TRBJ1-2; 8 nucleotides match TRBD1. This CDR3 has 16 residues. The J segment lost 8 bases and the V segment lost 4 bases, leaving 16 bases of the junction unmatched. Germline lookup yields CDR1 SGHRS and CDR2 YFSETQ. The CDR3 DNA reads as TGCGCCAGCAGCCGAACGCCGACAGGGGAATTAAGCGGCTACACCTTC. Amino acid sequence: CASSRTPTGELSGYTF.

This chain connects TRBV10-3 to TRBJ1-2; possible D gene TRBD1, 5 bases. The germline gives CDR1 ENHRY, CDR2 SYGVKD. The CDR3 is 15 residues long. V lost 10 bases to trimming and J lost 2 bases, with 20 bases between them. CDR3 in amino acids: CATTRRGGWNYGYTF. In DNA form, the CDR3 reads TGTGCCACCACCAGGCGGGGGGGGTGGAACTATGGCTACACCTTC.

The gene calls are TRBV4-1 and TRBJ1-5, with 8 bases fitting TRBD1. Germline-derived CDR1 and CDR2 are MGHRA and YSYEKL. The CDR3 covers 16 residues. The J segment lost 1 base and the V segment lost 0 bases, leaving 2 bases of the junction unmatched. The CDR3 region is CASSQDRGLSNQPQHF. In nucleotides, the CDR3 is TGCGCCAGCAGCCAAGACAGGGGGCTAAGCAATCAGCCCCAGCATTTT.

This clone was seen a single time. The rearrangement uses TRBV7-9 and TRBJ2-7; 9 bases map to TRBD1. The CDR3 consists of 15 residues. The germline V gene encodes CDR1 SEHNR and CDR2 FQNEAQ (reference sequence). The ends lost 5 bases at V and 0 bases at J; junction bases unmatched: 5. CDR3 DNA sequence: TGTGCCAGCAGCCCCGGGACAGGGAGCTCCTACGAGCAGTACTTC. Residues: CASSPGTGSSYEQYF. The full variable domain, rest sourced from reference TRBV7-9 and TRBJ2-7, is DTGVSQNPRHKITKRGQNVTFRCDPISEHNRLYWYRQTLGQGPEFLTYFQNEAQLEKSRLLSDRFSAERPKGSFSTLEIQRTEQGDSAMYLCASSPGTGSSYEQYFGPGTRLTVT.

This chain joins TRBV6-5 and TRBJ2-7, with 9 bases that match TRBD1. J gave up 3 bases and V 6 bases, and 3 bases lay outside the gene matches. This CDR3 contains 13 residues. CDR1 MNHEY and CDR2 SVGAGI come from the germline V gene. CDR3 amino acids: CASRPGQGYEQYF. The CDR3 DNA follows: TGTGCCAGCAGGCCGGGACAGGGCTACGAGCAGTACTTC.